The clone carrying this T cell receptor beta chain was observed a few times. What it binds is not known. Each CDR3 protein is one row after TCRdb ran MiXCR on the 5' RACE reads. The data hold 300,000 to 350,000 distinct CDR3 sequences, with approximately 15% observed a single time. After removal of 4 bases from V and 5 bases from J, the junction contained 9 bases not matched to a gene. CDR3 length: 14 residues. CDR1 is SGHRS and CDR2 is YFSETQ in the germline V gene. The sample is drawn from a study of CD8 T cells in ankylosing spondylitis. Notes on the study in general: Disease-linked clones bore a CD8+ phenotype, appearing relatively rarely in peripheral blood. In ankylosing spondylitis patients, matched synovial fluid reportedly showed significant enrichment of disease-linked clones.

The material sequenced was blood, either unsorted or a sorted T cell fraction (not recorded which). This TCR was sampled from a male donor with ankylosing spondylitis or in good health (not recorded which). The V and J genes are TRBV5-1 and TRBJ2-7; 7 bases match TRBD1. The CDR3 spells CASSVQGHNHEQYF. The CDR3 bases are TGCGCCAGCAGCGTACAGGGGCATAACCACGAGCAGTACTTC.